Presented here are 16 T cell receptor beta chains from one specimen sequenced in a study of blood T cell repertoires in COVID-19. Only in-frame clones appear in the TCRdb table, and some are missing; sequencing was by immunoSEQ multiplex PCR. The sample yields nearly 250,000 clones, roughly 82% seen once. Sequences were obtained from peripheral blood. These receptors originate from a woman of 80 years or more with COVID-19, enrolled during active disease.

There are a few counts of this clone. The rearrangement links TRBV24-1 to TRBJ1-2; perhaps TRBD1 as D (5 bases). V gave up 3 bases and J gave up 7 bases, with 14 bases separating them. The CDR3 runs 14 residues. Germline CDR1 reads KGHDR; CDR2 reads SFDVKD. The CDR3 sequence is CATSDPGLPSGYTF. CDR3 bases: TGTGCCACCAGTGATCCGGGACTGCCTAGTGGCTACACCTTC.

V and J are TRBV5-4 and TRBJ1-3; TRBD1 might be the D (5 bases). The length of the CDR3 is 15 residues. CDR1 is SGHNT, CDR2 YYREEE, per germline (reference sequence). Trimming stripped 0 bases from V and 2 bases from J, with 9 bases between. The CDR3 sequence: CASSLAPGTGNTIYF. CDR3 in DNA: TGTGCCAGCAGCTTGGCTCCAGGGACTGGAAACACCATATATTTT.

The chain uses TRBV3-1 (or the pseudogene TRBV3-2) and TRBJ2-3, with D maybe TRBD2 (5 bases). CDR3 size: 15 residues. Deletions cut 0 bases from V and 8 bases from J, with 15 bases between. Per germline, CDR1 LGHDT and CDR2 YNNKEL (reference sequence). The CDR3 sequence is CASSQEEAVLGTQYF. The DNA of the CDR3 is TGTGCCAGCAGCCAAGAGGAAGCGGTCCTAGGTACGCAGTATTTT.

The rearrangement links TRBV28 to TRBJ1-3; a possible D gene is TRBD1 (5 bases). CDR1 and CDR2 from the germline V gene are MDHEN and SYDVKM. V was shortened by 9 bases and J by 0 bases, with 9 bases between the two germline ends. There are 13 residues in the CDR3. In nucleotides, the CDR3 is TGTGCCAGTCACCAGGGCTCTGGAAACACCATATATTTT. This encodes CASHQGSGNTIYF. Complete variable domain (other parts from reference TRBV28 and TRBJ1-3): DVKVTQSSRYLVKRTGEKVFLECVQDMDHENMFWYRQDPGLGLRLIYFSYDVKMKEKGDIPEGYSVSREKKERFSLILESASTNQTSMYLCASHQGSGNTIYFGEGSWLTVV.

The V call is TRBV10-1, the J call TRBJ2-5; a possible D gene is TRBD2 (6 bases). The germline V gene encodes CDR1 WNHNN and CDR2 SYGVQD (reference sequence). With 3 bases removed from V and 4 bases from J, the gap between germline ends came to 12 bases. The CDR3 is 14 residues long. The CDR3 nucleotides are TGCGCCAGCAGTGATACGGGACTGGGAGAGACCCAGTACTTC. This gives the protein CASSDTGLGETQYF.

The gene calls are TRBV12-1 and TRBJ2-4; TRBD2 is the table's D call and was not checked against the DNA. TRBV12-1 is noted as a pseudogene. There are 17 residues in the CDR3. The CDR3 loop reads CASSFGGRPVAKNIQYF. As DNA, the CDR3 is TGTGCCAGCAGCTTTGGAGGCAGACCCGTAGCCAAAAACATTCAGTACTTC.

The chain employs TRBV25-1 and TRBJ2-3; TRBD2 aligns across 12 bases. Germline V gene data show CDR1 as MGHDK and CDR2 as SYGVNS. The CDR3 length is 16 residues. V dropped 4 bases and J dropped 2; count of bases not matched to a gene: 4. CDR3 residues: CASSATSGGHTDTQYF. The CDR3 DNA reads TGTGCCAGCAGTGCAACTAGCGGGGGGCACACAGATACGCAGTATTTT. The full variable domain, its missing parts supplied by reference TRBV25-1 and TRBJ2-3, is EADIYQTPRYLVIGTGKKITLECSQTMGHDKMYWYQQDPGMELHLIHYSYGVNSTEKGDLSSESTVSRIRTEHFPLTLESARPSHTSQYLCASSATSGGHTDTQYFGPGTRLTVL.

The chain joins TRBV28 to TRBJ1-1, with no clear D. V lost 2 bases, J lost 6 bases, and 10 bases lay in between. CDR1 MDHEN and CDR2 SYDVKM come from the germline V gene. This CDR3 has 13 residues. CDR3 sequence reads: CASSLLSPPEAFF. The CDR3 DNA reads as TGTGCCAGCAGTTTACTATCCCCCCCTGAAGCTTTCTTT.

V usage is TRBV7-3 and J usage is TRBJ2-1; a weak D match, TRBD2 (6 bases). Trimming pared 3 bases from V and 9 bases from J, leaving 15 bases between. Germline CDR1 reads SGHTA; CDR2 reads FQGTGA. CDR3 size: 14 residues. The CDR3 bases are TGTGCCAGCAGCTTCGGTAGGCGGGGCAGTGAGCAGTTCTTC. It is translated as CASSFGRRGSEQFF. The whole variable domain, filled in from reference TRBV7-3 and TRBJ2-1, reads GAGVSQTPSNKVTEKGKYVELRCDPISGHTALYWYRQSLGQGPEFLIYFQGTGAADDSGLPNDRFFAVRPEGSVSTLKIQRTERGDSAVYLCASSFGRRGSEQFFGPGTRLTVL.

The chain has TRBV28 and TRBJ1-1, with 7 positions matching TRBD1. The length of the CDR3 is 15 residues. CDR1 and CDR2 (germline): MDHEN, SYDVKM. V lost 6 bases and J lost 1; bases outside the gene matches: 8. The CDR3 sequence: CASRATGDGNTEAFF. The CDR3 DNA sequence: TGTGCCAGCAGAGCAACAGGGGATGGGAACACTGAAGCTTTCTTT.

This rearrangement joins TRBV5-4 to TRBJ2-1, with 9 nucleotides matching TRBD1. CDR1 and CDR2 from the germline V gene are SGHNT and YYREEE (reference sequence). Trimming removed 4 bases from V and 8 bases from J; junction bases left unmatched: 7. CDR3 length equals 14 residues. The DNA for the CDR3 is TGTGCCAGCAGCCCGGGGACAGGGAGGGATGAGCAGTTCTTC. As protein: CASSPGTGRDEQFF.

The V gene is TRBV5-5, the J gene TRBJ1-2, with D possibly matching TRBD1 (5 bases). Trimming cost V 4 bases and J 5 bases, with 15 bases left between them. From germline, CDR1 is SGHKS and CDR2 YYEKEE (reference sequence). The CDR3 length is 14 residues. CDR3 sequence (DNA): TGTGCCAGCAGCCCCTTGGGGGAGGGATATGGCTACACCTTC. Amino acids: CASSPLGEGYGYTF.

With respect to this clone: Other DNA sequences in the same sample also yield this CDR3. The chain uses TRBV5-1 and TRBJ2-1, with D tentatively TRBD2 (7 bases). This CDR3 spans 15 amino acids. V gave up 0 bases and J gave up 4 bases, with 11 bases separating them. The germline V gene has CDR1 SGHRS and CDR2 YFSETQ. Written as DNA, the CDR3 is TGCGCCAGCAGCTTGGTTGCGGGGGCGTACAATGAGCAGTTCTTC. This codes for CASSLVAGAYNEQFF.

Remarks on this clone: Other DNA variants within this sample encode the same CDR3. V gene TRBV6-2 or TRBV6-3 combines with J gene TRBJ1-1; the D gene is possibly TRBD1 (6 bases). Trimming removed 2 bases at V and 1 base at J, with 8 bases between. This CDR3 is 14 amino acids long. CDR1 and CDR2 (germline): MNHEY, SVGEGT. The CDR3 region is CASSYGGSNTEAFF. The CDR3 coding sequence is TGTGCCAGCAGTTACGGGGGCTCGAACACTGAAGCTTTCTTT.

The gene calls are TRBV10-2 and TRBJ1-2, with D uncertain. The germline V gene has CDR1 WSHSY and CDR2 SAAADI. V lost 2 bases to trimming and J lost 8 bases, with 12 bases between them. The CDR3 loop spans 13 amino acids. CDR3 amino acids: CASSETQVSGYTF. For the CDR3, the DNA is TGCGCCAGCAGTGAGACCCAGGTGAGCGGCTACACCTTC.

This chain joins TRBV19 and TRBJ2-7; D might be TRBD2 (6 bases). V was cut by 1 base and J by 4 bases, with 11 bases left in between. This CDR3 is built from 14 residues. CDR1 LNHDA and CDR2 SQIVND come from the germline V gene (reference sequence). The DNA for the CDR3 is TGTGCCAGTAGTATAGCCGATGGGGGGTACGAGCAGTACTTC. It encodes CASSIADGGYEQYF.